The clone carrying this TCR beta chain turned up a few times. Antigen unknown. Sequence at one end of the junction differs from germline and may be a read error. The data were taken from a study of cytomegalovirus exposure and HLA in healthy donors. General study points: Accurate prediction of HLA-A and HLA-B alleles (for most subjects) was reportedly achieved from TCR beta sequences. V- and J-gene trimming in TCR beta was tied to a missense DCLRE1C variant by an analysis performed later. Within an earlier analysis, most TCR beta V segments proved productive either about 87% or about 30% of the time.

PCR primers comprised 60 Vbeta and 13 Jbeta primers. The repertoire was sequenced with immunoSEQ multiplex PCR; TCRdb's copy has only in-frame clones and lacks some. The sample carries 95,000 to 150,000 clones, less than 80% recorded once. The sample comprised PBMCs. The sequence was collected from a man aged 45-65 years in good health and CMV-seronegative.

The CDR3 sequence is CSSSLRASDSFTEAFF. DNA of the CDR3: TGTTCCAGCAGCTTAAGGGCCTCGGACAGTTTCACTGAAGCTTTCTTT. The V and J genes are TRBV7-3 and TRBJ1-1; D possibly corresponds to TRBD1 (6 bases). CDR3 size: 16 residues. CDR1 and CDR2 (germline): SGHTA, FQGTGA.